This note documents a single T cell receptor beta chain sequence. Germline lookup yields CDR1 SGHRS and CDR2 YFSETQ. Unmatched junction bases numbered 6, after V lost 4 bases and J lost 3 bases. CDR3 length: 15 residues. This sample is part of a study of blood T cells in healthy people across ages. Alongside a J-beta primer mix, a sample-barcoded 5' primer served in a second PCR lasting about 7 to 12 cycles. TCRdb re-analysed the 5' RACE reads in MiXCR, keeping a single row per CDR3 protein. The repertoire holds some 1.5 million distinct CDR3 sequences, with roughly 28% as singletons. What was sequenced was blood. The rearrangement uses TRBV5-1 and TRBJ1-1, with 10 bases fitting TRBD1. This receptor was identified in a woman under 40 in good health. CDR3 DNA: TGCGCCAGCAGCCCCGACAGGGGGCTTGACACTGAAGCTTTCTTT. This translates into CASSPDRGLDTEAFF.